This is a list of T cell receptor beta chains from one sample in a study of T cells and Merkel cell carcinoma outcomes. Clones were sequenced by immunoSEQ multiplex PCR, and TCRdb holds only the in-frame ones, with some missing. Among over a thousand clones listed, about 90% were seen once. The sequencing sample was made of tumor tissue from Merkel cell carcinoma. The receptors come from a human donor with Merkel cell carcinoma. Both conserved end residues are part of each CDR3. The order of the fields is J gene, D gene, clone size, V gene, CDR3 protein, CDR3 DNA. A D gene is named only where the DNA matches it firmly. Clone sizes are given selectively: once, few, many, or a class where the clone is expanded.

TRBJ2-7,TRBD1,.,TRBV19,CASTGQVGLEQYF,TGTGCCAGTACTGGACAGGTTGGTCTCGAGCAGTACTTC
TRBJ1-1,.,.,TRBV6-4,CASSDSSWPKRAFF,TGTGCCAGCAGTGACTCGAGCTGGCCCAAGAGAGCTTTCTTT
TRBJ2-5,TRBD2,once,TRBV7-9,CASSFPVAGTPKETQYF,TGTGCCAGCAGCTTCCCCGTAGCGGGGACCCCTAAAGAGACCCAGTACTTC
TRBJ1-1,.,.,TRBV7-8,CASNGKAGEGTTEAFF,TGTGCCAGCAACGGGAAGGCAGGCGAGGGCACCACTGAAGCTTTCTTT
TRBJ1-1,.,once,TRBV30,CAWSLRMNTEAFF,TGTGCCTGGAGTCTACGTATGAACACTGAAGCTTTCTTT
TRBJ1-1,.,.,TRBV5-1,CASSRDGNTEAFF,TGCGCCAGCAGCCGAGACGGGAACACTGAAGCTTTCTTT
TRBJ2-1,TRBD1,.,TRBV7-7,CASSPTGQKDEQFF,TGTGCTAGCAGTCCAACGGGACAGAAAGATGAGCAGTTCTTC
TRBJ2-5,.,.,TRBV9,CASSPSTRIQETQYF,TGTGCCAGCAGCCCGTCGACTAGAATCCAAGAGACCCAGTACTTC
TRBJ1-1,TRBD1,.,TRBV9,CASSAGQGFEAFF,TGTGCCAGCAGCGCCGGACAGGGCTTTGAAGCTTTCTTT
TRBJ2-3,TRBD2,.,TRBV9,CASSTSGGLDTQYF,TGTGCCAGCAGCACTAGCGGGGGGTTAGATACGCAGTATTTT
TRBJ2-7,TRBD1,.,TRBV9,CASSVGTGGPDEQYF,TGTGCCAGCAGCGTAGGGACAGGGGGGCCCGACGAGCAGTACTTC
TRBJ2-1,.,.,TRBV11-3,CASSSDSDEQFF,TGTGCCAGCAGCTCCGACAGTGACGAGCAGTTCTTC
TRBJ2-1,.,.,TRBV7-9,CASGVDEQFF,TGTGCCAGCGGGGTGGATGAGCAGTTCTTC
TRBJ2-1,.,.,TRBV7-8,CASSPSWANYNEQFF,TGTGCCAGCAGCCCTTCCTGGGCTAATTACAATGAGCAGTTCTTC
TRBJ1-2,.,.,TRBV5-4,CASSLSAGNYGYTF,TGTGCCAGCAGCTTGTCAGCAGGGAACTATGGCTACACCTTC
TRBJ2-5,.,.,TRBV6-5,CASSLGPVGTQYF,TGTGCCAGCAGTTTAGGCCCAGTGGGGACCCAGTACTTC
TRBJ1-2,.,.,TRBV27,CASSQQGANYGYTF,TGTGCCAGCAGTCAACAGGGAGCTAACTATGGCTACACCTTC
TRBJ1-2,.,.,TRBV18,CASSPPADIGYTF,TGTGCCAGCTCACCACCTGCTGATATTGGCTACACCTTC
TRBJ2-1,.,.,TRBV7-6,CASSLDGRSIGEQFF,TGTGCCAGCAGCTTAGATGGAAGGTCGATTGGTGAGCAGTTCTTC
TRBJ1-1,TRBD1,.,TRBV5-1,CASSLDGQGGNTEAFF,TGCGCCAGCAGCTTGGACGGACAGGGTGGGAACACTGAAGCTTTCTTT
TRBJ2-7,.,.,TRBV10-3,CAISGISYEQYF,TGTGCCATCAGTGGGATCTCCTACGAGCAGTACTTC
TRBJ2-3,.,.,TRBV19,CASSRKGQRSDTQYF,TGTGCCAGTAGTCGTAAAGGACAGAGATCAGATACGCAGTATTTT
TRBJ1-2,TRBD1,.,TRBV7-9,CASSLAYRGHYGYTF,TGTGCCAGCAGCTTAGCCTACAGGGGCCACTATGGCTACACCTTC
TRBJ2-4,.,.,TRBV7-9,CASSLVGGDIQYF,TGTGCCAGCAGCTTAGTGGGGGGAGACATTCAGTACTTC
TRBJ2-5,TRBD2,.,TRBV5-1,CASNLIVAGAQETQYF,TGCGCCAGCAATTTGATCGTAGCGGGGGCTCAGGAGACCCAGTACTTC
TRBJ2-1,.,.,TRBV5-4,CASSLQGGSYNEQFF,TGTGCCAGCAGCTTGCAGGGGGGCTCCTACAATGAGCAGTTCTTC
TRBJ2-7,.,.,TRBV9,CASSVGVPSEQYF,TGTGCCAGCAGCGTAGGGGTTCCTAGTGAGCAGTACTTC
TRBJ2-6,TRBD1,.,TRBV11-1,CASSLGRDRNSGANVLTF,TGTGCCAGCAGCTTAGGTCGGGACAGGAACTCTGGGGCTAACGTCCTGACTTTC
TRBJ1-1,.,.,TRBV29-1,CSANRATNTEAFF,TGCAGCGCGAACAGAGCCACGAACACTGAAGCTTTCTTT
TRBJ2-1,.,.,TRBV2,CASSYASYNEQFF,TGTGCCAGCAGTTATGCATCCTACAATGAGCAGTTCTTC
TRBJ2-5,TRBD1,.,TRBV10-3,CATGTGLKETQYF,TGTGCCACCGGGACAGGGCTGAAGGAGACCCAGTACTTC
TRBJ2-3,TRBD2,.,TRBV7-9,CASTTSGESDTQYF,TGTGCCAGCACTACTAGCGGGGAATCAGATACGCAGTATTTT
TRBJ2-4,.,.,TRBV7-9,CASSSTGDYKNIQYF,TGTGCCAGCAGCTCCACAGGGGACTACAAAAACATTCAGTACTTC
TRBJ1-4,.,once,TRBV30,CALESQDEKLFF,TGTGCCTTAGAGAGCCAGGATGAAAAACTGTTTTTT
TRBJ2-7,.,.,TRBV7-9,CASSPGTHYEQYF,TGTGCCAGCAGCCCCGGGACCCACTACGAGCAGTACTTC